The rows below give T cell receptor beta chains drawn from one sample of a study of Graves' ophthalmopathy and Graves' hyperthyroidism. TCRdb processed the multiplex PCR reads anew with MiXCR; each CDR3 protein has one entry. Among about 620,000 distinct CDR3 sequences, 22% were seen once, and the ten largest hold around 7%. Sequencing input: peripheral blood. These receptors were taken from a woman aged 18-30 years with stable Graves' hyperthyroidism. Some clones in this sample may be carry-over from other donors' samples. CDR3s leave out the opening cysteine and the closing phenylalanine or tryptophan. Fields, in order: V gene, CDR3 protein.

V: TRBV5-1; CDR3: ASSITGTANTGELF
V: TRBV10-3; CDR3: AISELGGNYEQY
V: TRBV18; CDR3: ASSPRTGADSGNTIY
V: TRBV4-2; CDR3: ASSQGGAGNSPLH
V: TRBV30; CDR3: AWSVGGNQPQH
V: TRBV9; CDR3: ASSVDQVHGYT
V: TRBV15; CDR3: ATSDRTNYGYT
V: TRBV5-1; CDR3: ASSLSTGGRTTGELF
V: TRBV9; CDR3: ASSVAMVSREQY
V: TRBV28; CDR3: ASSPGTGNTEAL
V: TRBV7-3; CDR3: KRAEAF
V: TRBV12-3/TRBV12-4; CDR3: ASSFERFNTGELF
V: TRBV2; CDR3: ASSGTGGIPYEQY
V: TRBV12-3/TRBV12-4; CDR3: ASSFPSTTYQETQY
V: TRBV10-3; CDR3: AISSPRQGATEAF
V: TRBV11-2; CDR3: ASSPIAGGGGAPRHEQF
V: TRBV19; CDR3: ASSTHRRTEAF
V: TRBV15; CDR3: ATTKWGMDNYGYT
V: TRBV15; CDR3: ATSFKRAGASPFGYT
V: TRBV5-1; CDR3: ASSLGLAGHQKTQY
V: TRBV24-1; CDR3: ATSDYLAGGELF
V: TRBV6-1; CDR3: ASSEAGQFNSPLH
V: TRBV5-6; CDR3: ASSWAIVETQY
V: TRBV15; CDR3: ATSALVVAEAF
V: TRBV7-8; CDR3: ASSLRVQGPDQPQH
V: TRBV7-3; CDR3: ASSSRGDIAPPSKETQY
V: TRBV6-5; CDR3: ASSYSGFGSTEAF
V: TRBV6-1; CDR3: ASSAGNGYT
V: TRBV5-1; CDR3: ASSLRTSSSGELF
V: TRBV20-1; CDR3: SATLPERRVGTEAF
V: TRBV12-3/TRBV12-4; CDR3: ASSQQESGNTIY
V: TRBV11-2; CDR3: ASSSSYGNTIY
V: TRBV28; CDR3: ASIPQFGEQY
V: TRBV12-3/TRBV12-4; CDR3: ASSRTEDGGDGYT
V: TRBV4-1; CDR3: ASSQVVVSRNRGSYGYT
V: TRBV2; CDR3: ASRSGEAF
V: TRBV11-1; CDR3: ASSSVAGGEHEQY
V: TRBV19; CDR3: ASSISLASSYEQY
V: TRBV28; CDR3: ASTRGMTAAYEQY
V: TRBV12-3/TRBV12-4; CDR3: ASSPHRENQPQH
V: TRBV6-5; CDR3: ASSYSGRVGGYT
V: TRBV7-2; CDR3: ASSLMTGPYEQY
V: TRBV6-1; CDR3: ASSALTGRGETQY
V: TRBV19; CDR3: ASSITLGRDDQY
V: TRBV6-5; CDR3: ASSYRQGGNTIY
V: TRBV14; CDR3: ASSQDLVLAGARDYGYT
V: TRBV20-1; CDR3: SARDLGAGTGELF
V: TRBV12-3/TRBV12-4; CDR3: ASSLVMYGSQETQY
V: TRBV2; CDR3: ASSEPERVKAF
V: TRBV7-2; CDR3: ASSWTALNTEAF
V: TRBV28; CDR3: ASSFRRFEGSLDYGYT